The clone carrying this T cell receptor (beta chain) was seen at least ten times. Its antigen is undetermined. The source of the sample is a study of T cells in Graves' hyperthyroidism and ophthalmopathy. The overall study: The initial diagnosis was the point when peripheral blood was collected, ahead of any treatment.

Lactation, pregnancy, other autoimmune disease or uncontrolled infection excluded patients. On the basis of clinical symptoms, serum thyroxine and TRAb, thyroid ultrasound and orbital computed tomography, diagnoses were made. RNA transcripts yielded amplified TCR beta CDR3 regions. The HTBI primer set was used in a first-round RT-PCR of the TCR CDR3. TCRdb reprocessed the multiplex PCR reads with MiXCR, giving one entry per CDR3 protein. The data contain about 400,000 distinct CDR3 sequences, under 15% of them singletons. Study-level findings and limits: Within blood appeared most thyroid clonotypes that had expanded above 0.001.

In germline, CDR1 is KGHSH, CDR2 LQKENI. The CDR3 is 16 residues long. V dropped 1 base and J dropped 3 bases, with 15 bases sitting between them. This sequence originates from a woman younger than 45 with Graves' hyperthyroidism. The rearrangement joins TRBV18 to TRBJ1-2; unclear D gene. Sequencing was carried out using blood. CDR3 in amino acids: CASSPLPPLGYYGYTF. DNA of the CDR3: TGTGCCAGCTCACCACTCCCCCCCCTGGGGTACTATGGCTACACCTTC.